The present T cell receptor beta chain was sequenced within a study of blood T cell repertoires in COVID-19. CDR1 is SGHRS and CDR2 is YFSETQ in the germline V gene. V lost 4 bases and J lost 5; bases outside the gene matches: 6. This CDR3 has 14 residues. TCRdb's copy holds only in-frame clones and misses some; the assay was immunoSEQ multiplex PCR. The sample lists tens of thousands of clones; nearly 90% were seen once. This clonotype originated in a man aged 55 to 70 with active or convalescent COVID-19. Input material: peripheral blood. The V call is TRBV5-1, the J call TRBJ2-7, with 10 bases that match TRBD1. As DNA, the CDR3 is TGCGCCAGCAGCGGGGGACAGGGGAGCAACGAGCAGTACTTC. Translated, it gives CASSGGQGSNEQYF.